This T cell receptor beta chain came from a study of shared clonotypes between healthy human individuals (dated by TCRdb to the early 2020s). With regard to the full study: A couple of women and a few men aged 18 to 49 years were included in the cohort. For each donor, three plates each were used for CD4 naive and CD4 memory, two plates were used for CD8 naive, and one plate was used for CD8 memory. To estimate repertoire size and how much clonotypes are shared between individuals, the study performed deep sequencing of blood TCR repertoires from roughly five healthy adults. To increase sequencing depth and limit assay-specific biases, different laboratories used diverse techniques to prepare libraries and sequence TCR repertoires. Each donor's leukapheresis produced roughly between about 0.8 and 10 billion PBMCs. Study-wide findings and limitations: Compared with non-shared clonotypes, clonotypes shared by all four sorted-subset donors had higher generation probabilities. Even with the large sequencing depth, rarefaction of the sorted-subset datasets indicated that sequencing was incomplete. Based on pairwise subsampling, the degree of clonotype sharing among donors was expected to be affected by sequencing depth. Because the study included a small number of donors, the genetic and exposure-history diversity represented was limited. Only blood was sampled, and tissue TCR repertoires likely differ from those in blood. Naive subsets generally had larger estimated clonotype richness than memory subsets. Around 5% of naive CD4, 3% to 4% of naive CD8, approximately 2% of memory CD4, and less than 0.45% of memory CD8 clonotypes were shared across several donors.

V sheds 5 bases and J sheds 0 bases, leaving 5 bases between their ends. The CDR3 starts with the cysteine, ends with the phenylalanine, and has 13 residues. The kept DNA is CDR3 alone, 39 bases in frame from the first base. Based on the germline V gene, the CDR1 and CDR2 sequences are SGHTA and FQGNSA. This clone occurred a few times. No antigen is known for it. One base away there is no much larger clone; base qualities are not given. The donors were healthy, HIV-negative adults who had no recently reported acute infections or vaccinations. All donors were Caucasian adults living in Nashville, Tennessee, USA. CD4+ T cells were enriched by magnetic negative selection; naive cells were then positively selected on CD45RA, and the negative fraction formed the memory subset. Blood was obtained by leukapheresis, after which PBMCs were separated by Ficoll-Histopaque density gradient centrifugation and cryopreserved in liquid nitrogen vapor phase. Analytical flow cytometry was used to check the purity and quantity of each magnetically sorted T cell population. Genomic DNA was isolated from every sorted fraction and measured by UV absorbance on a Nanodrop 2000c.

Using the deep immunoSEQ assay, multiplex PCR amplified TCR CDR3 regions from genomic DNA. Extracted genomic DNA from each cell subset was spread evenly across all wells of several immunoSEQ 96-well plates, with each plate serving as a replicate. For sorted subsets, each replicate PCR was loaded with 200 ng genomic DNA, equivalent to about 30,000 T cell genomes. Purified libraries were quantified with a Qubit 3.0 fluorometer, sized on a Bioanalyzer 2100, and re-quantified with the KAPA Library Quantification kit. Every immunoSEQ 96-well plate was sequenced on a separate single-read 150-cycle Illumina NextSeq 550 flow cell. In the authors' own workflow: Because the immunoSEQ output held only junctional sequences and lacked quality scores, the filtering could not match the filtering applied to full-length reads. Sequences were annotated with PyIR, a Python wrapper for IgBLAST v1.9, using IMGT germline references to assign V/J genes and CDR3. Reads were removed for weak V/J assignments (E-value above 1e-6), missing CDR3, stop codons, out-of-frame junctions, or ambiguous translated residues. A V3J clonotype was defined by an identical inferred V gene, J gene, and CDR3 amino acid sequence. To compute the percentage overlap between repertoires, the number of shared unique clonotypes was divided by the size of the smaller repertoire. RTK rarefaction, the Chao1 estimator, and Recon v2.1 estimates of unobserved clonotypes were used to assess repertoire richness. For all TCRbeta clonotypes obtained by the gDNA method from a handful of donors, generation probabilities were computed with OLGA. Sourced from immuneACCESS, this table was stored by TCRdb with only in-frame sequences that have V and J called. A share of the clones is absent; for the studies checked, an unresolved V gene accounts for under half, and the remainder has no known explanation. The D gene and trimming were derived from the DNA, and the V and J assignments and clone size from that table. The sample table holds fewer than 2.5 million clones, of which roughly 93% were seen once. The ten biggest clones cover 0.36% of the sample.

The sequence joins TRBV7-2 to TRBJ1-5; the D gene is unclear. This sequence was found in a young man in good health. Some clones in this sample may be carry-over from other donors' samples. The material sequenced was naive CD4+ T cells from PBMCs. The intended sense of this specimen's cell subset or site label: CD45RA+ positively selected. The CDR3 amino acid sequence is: CASSSSSNQPQHF. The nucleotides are TGTGCCAGCAGCAGCAGTAGCAATCAGCCCCAGCATTTT.